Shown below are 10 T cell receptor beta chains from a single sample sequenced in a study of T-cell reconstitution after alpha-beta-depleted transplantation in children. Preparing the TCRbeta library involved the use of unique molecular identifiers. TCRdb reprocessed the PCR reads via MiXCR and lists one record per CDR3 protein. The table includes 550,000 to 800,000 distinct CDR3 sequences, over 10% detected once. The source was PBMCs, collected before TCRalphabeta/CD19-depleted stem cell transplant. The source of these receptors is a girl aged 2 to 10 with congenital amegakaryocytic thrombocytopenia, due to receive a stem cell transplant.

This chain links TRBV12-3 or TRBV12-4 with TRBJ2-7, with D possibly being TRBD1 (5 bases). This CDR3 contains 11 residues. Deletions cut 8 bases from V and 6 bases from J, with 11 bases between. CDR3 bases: TGTGCCAGCGGCCCAACAGGCGAGCAGTACTTC. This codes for CASGPTGEQYF.

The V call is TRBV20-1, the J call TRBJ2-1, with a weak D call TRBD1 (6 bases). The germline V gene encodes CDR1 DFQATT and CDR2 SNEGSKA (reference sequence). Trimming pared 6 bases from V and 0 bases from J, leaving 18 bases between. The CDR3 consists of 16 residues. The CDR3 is CSANDRSLSSYNEQFF. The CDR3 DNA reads TGCAGTGCCAATGACAGGTCTCTGAGCTCCTACAATGAGCAGTTCTTC.

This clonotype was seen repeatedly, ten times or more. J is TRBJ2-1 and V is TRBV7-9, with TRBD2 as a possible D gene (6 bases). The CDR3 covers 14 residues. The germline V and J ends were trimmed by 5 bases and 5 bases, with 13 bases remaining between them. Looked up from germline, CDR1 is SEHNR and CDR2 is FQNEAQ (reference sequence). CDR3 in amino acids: CASSHSGKHNEQFF. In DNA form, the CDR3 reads TGTGCCAGCAGCCATAGCGGAAAACACAATGAGCAGTTCTTC.

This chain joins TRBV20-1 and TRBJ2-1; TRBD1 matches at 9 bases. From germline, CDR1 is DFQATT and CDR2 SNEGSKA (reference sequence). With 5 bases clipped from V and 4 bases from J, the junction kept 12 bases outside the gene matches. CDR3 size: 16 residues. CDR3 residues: CSARRNRGQRYNEQFF. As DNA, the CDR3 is TGCAGTGCTCGAAGGAACAGGGGGCAAAGGTACAATGAGCAGTTCTTC.

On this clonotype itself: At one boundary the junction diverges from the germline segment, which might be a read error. The CDR3 region is CASTQGVVPSGKLLNEQFF. CDR3 sequence (DNA): TGTGCCAGCACCCAAGGAGTCGTCCCCAGCGGGAAGCTTTTAAATGAGCAGTTCTTC. The chain has TRBV3-1 and TRBJ2-1; 7 bases are shared with TRBD2. Germline values: CDR1 LGHDT, CDR2 YNNKEL (reference sequence). CDR3 size: 19 residues.

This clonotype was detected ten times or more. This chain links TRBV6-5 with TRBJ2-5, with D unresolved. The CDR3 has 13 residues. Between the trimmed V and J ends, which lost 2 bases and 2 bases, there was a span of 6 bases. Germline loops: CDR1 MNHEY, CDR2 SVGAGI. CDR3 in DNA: TGTGCCAGCAGTTACCCTACACAAGAGACCCAGTACTTC. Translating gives CASSYPTQETQYF.

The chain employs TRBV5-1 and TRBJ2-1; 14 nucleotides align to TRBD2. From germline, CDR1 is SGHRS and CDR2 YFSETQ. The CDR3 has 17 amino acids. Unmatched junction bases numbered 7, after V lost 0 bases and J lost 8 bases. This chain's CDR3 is CASSLAGLAGVGYEQFF. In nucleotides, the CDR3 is TGCGCCAGCAGCTTGGCGGGACTAGCGGGAGTAGGTTATGAGCAGTTCTTC.

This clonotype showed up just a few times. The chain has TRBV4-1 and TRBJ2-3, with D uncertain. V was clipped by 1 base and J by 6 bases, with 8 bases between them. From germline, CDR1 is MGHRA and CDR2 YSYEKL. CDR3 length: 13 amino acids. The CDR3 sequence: CASSQGAADTQYF. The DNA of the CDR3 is TGCGCCAGCAGCCAAGGCGCCGCGGATACGCAGTATTTT.

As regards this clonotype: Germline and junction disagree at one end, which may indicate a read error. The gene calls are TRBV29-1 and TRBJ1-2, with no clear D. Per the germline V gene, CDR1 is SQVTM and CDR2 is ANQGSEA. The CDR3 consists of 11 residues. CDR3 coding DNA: TGCAGCGTGCGGAGGGAGGATGGCTACCCCTTC. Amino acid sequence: CSVRREDGYPF.

The CDR3 DNA is TGCAGCGTCGCGACAGGGGTCAATCAGCCCCAGCATTTT. Translated: CSVATGVNQPQHF. This sequence joins TRBV29-1 and TRBJ1-5; 8 bases fit TRBD1. Germline V lookup: CDR1 SQVTM, CDR2 ANQGSEA. The CDR3 spans 13 residues. V was clipped by 6 bases and J by 3 bases; unmatched bases: 4.